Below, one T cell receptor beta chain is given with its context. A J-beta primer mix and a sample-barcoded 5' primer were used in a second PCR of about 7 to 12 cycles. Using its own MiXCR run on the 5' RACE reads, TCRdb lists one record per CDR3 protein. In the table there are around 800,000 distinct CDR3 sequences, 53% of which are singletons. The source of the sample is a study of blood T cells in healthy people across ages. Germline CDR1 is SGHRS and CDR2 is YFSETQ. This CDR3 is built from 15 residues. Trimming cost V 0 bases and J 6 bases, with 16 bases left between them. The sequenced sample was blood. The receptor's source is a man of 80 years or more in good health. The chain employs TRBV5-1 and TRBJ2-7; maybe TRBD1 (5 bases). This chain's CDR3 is CASSLDATVVREQYF. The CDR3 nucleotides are TGCGCCAGCAGCTTGGATGCGACAGTTGTACGCGAGCAGTACTTC.